This TCR beta chain was captured in a study of technical replicates of blood from a handful of donors. This table comes from immunoSEQ multiplex PCR, and its TCRdb copy is limited to in-frame clones, with some not included. The top ten hold about 0.23% of the sample, which has about 83,000 clones, just over 90% seen once. This clone was seen once. Germline V gene data show CDR1 as MNHEY and CDR2 as SMNVEV (reference sequence). This CDR3 comprises 16 residues. Unmatched junction bases numbered 11, after V lost 2 bases and J lost 5 bases. The clonotype comes from a human donor in good health. Sample: T cells isolated from PBMCs. This sequence joins TRBV27 and TRBJ2-5; 7 nucleotides line up with TRBD2. The CDR3 region is CASSLGSGGSPETQYF. The CDR3 DNA reads TGTGCCAGCAGTTTAGGGTCGGGGGGATCCCCTGAGACCCAGTACTTC.